These 27 T cell receptor beta chains were all obtained from the same sample, sequenced in a study of vaccination and CD4 T cells after COVID-19. No cognate antigen is known for these TCRs. Sequencing of cultured CD4+ T cell DNA used the Oncomine TCR Beta short-read assay. A single record per CDR3 protein comes from TCRdb applying MiXCR to the PCR reads. The sample lists about 7,000 distinct CDR3 sequences, about a third occurring once. Treatment in this sample: approximately nine-day PBMC culture with coronavirus spike peptide pools or control peptides (ViraFEST assay). Gathered ahead of the COVID-19 pandemic (2011-2018) were the CD4+ T cells of the unexposed donor. The sequencing input was CD4+ T cells from blood, cultured in vitro. These receptors came from a human donor in good health.

This clonotype occurred a few times. The J gene is TRBJ1-6, the V gene TRBV20-1; D is uncertain. Trimming removed 3 bases from V and 0 bases from J, with 9 bases in between. This CDR3 is 15 amino acids long. Germline-derived CDR1 and CDR2 are DFQATT and SNEGSKA (reference sequence). The CDR3 loop reads CSARDGSSYNSPLHF. CDR3 in DNA: TGCAGTGCTAGGGACGGGAGCTCCTATAATTCACCCCTCCACTTT.

The chain is built from TRBV27 and TRBJ1-2; D might be TRBD1 (5 bases). The germline V gene encodes CDR1 MNHEY and CDR2 SMNVEV (reference sequence). Between the trimmed V and J ends, which lost 1 base and 8 bases, there was a span of 17 bases. The CDR3 extends over 15 amino acids. The CDR3 nucleotides read TGTGCCAGCAGTTTATACCCCGGCCAGGGTTCGGGCTACACCTTC. Protein product: CASSLYPGQGSGYTF.

V gene TRBV25-1 combines with J gene TRBJ2-7, with TRBD1 matching over 10 bases. This CDR3 region has 13 residues. With V trimmed by 9 bases and J by 3 bases, 5 bases remained unmatched. Germline-derived CDR1 and CDR2 are MGHDK and SYGVNS. CDR3 DNA sequence: TGTGCCAGTAAGGGACAGGGGAGCTACGAGCAGTACTTC. This encodes CASKGQGSYEQYF.

This chain links TRBV6-1 with TRBJ2-6; no reliable D call. V shed 0 bases and J shed 1 base, with 10 bases lying between them. CDR1 is MNHNS and CDR2 is SASEGT in the germline V gene. The length of the CDR3 is 17 residues. The CDR3 nucleotides read TGTGCCAGCAGTGAAGCTCTCCGGGCTTCTGGGGCCAACGTCCTGACTTTC. Its translation: CASSEALRASGANVLTF.

The chain has TRBV25-1 and TRBJ2-5; the D gene is possibly TRBD2 (5 bases). Germline V lookup: CDR1 MGHDK, CDR2 SYGVNS. The CDR3 has 11 residues. V gave up 8 bases and J gave up 5 bases, with 9 bases separating them. The CDR3 region is CASSRGETQYF. The CDR3 bases are TGTGCCAGCTCCCGAGGGGAGACCCAGTACTTC.

This clonotype was seen more than once but under ten times. The V gene is TRBV20-1, the J gene TRBJ1-1; D unresolved. The CDR3 has 12 residues. Per the germline V gene, CDR1 is DFQATT and CDR2 is SNEGSKA (reference sequence). Trimming removed 6 bases at V and 7 bases at J, with 15 bases between. CDR3 residues: CSAHDGRDEAFF. CDR3 coding DNA: TGCAGTGCCCATGACGGACGGGATGAAGCTTTCTTT.

This clonotype came up a few times. J is TRBJ1-2 and V is TRBV5-1; no clear D gene. This CDR3 contains 11 residues. The V gene lost 0 bases and the J gene lost 8 bases, with 5 bases spanning the gap. Germline lookup yields CDR1 SGHRS and CDR2 YFSETQ. CDR3 sequence reads: CASSLDAGYTF. The CDR3 DNA sequence: TGCGCCAGCAGCTTGGATGCCGGCTACACCTTC.

A few counts support this clonotype. The rearrangement joins TRBV19 to TRBJ2-6; D might be TRBD2 (6 bases). CDR1 is LNHDA and CDR2 is SQIVND in the germline V gene (reference sequence). The ends were cut back, 9 bases at V and 0 bases at J, with 12 bases in the middle. CDR3 length: 15 residues. The CDR3 sequence is CASTFGGSGANVLTF. CDR3 DNA: TGTGCCAGCACCTTCGGGGGCTCTGGGGCCAACGTCCTGACTTTC.

This clonotype came up a few times. The rearrangement uses TRBV4-3 and TRBJ1-5, with 7 nucleotides matching TRBD1. Germline lookup yields CDR1 LGHNA and CDR2 YSLEER. The CDR3 spans 17 residues. Losses at the gene ends were 4 bases for V and 5 bases for J; bases not matched to a gene: 14. The CDR3 loop is CASSLAIRDSGDQPQHF. The CDR3 bases are TGCGCCAGCAGCCTGGCCATCCGGGACAGCGGCGATCAGCCCCAGCATTTT.

The V gene is TRBV10-2, the J gene TRBJ2-5; D unresolved. The CDR3 extends over 15 amino acids. V was trimmed by 5 bases and J by 0 bases, leaving 13 bases between them. The germline gives CDR1 WSHSY, CDR2 SAAADI. The CDR3 loop is CASSTIGSNQETQYF. CDR3 DNA: TGCGCCAGCAGTACTATAGGAAGTAACCAAGAGACCCAGTACTTC.

The J gene is TRBJ1-1, the V gene TRBV6-1; TRBD1 is a possible D gene (5 bases). V gave up 5 bases and J gave up 0 bases, with 16 bases separating them. CDR1 and CDR2 from the germline V gene are MNHNS and SASEGT. The CDR3 runs 16 residues. This chain's CDR3 is CASSNRDRLMNTEAFF. CDR3 sequence (DNA): TGTGCCAGCAGTAACCGGGACCGCTTAATGAACACTGAAGCTTTCTTT.

This clonotype has more than one count but fewer than ten. The chain employs TRBV19 and TRBJ2-7; weak D call: TRBD1 (6 bases). V lost 5 bases, J lost 3 bases, and 17 bases lay in between. CDR1 is LNHDA and CDR2 is SQIVND in the germline V gene (reference sequence). The CDR3 consists of 15 residues. The CDR3 loop is CASSLASGQNYEQYF. The CDR3 bases are TGTGCCAGTAGTTTGGCCTCGGGACAAAACTACGAGCAGTACTTC.

There are a few counts of this clonotype. The gene calls are TRBV15 and TRBJ1-6; TRBD1 matches at 9 bases. The V and J ends lost 7 bases and 9 bases, in that order; junction bases with no gene match: 13. The CDR3 is made up of 16 amino acids. Germline CDR1 reads LNHNV; CDR2 reads YYDKDF (reference sequence). In DNA, the CDR3 is TGTGCCACCAAGTCACCGGGACAGGGCGGTAGTTCACCCCTCCACTTT. Translating gives CATKSPGQGGSSPLHF.

The chain joins TRBV6-1 to TRBJ2-7; no reliable D call. Looked up from germline, CDR1 is MNHNS and CDR2 is SASEGT. V dropped 4 bases and J dropped 3 bases, with 10 bases sitting between them. CDR3 length equals 13 residues. The CDR3 region is CASSVDGRYEQYF. CDR3 coding DNA: TGTGCCAGCAGTGTCGACGGACGCTACGAGCAGTACTTC.

The chain joins TRBV6-1 to TRBJ1-1, with D tentatively TRBD1 (5 bases). V dropped 4 bases and J dropped 7 bases, with 10 bases sitting between them. This CDR3 comprises 12 residues. Germline CDR1 reads MNHNS; CDR2 reads SASEGT. The CDR3 protein is CASSVSGGEAFF. CDR3 DNA: TGTGCCAGCAGTGTTTCCGGGGGTGAAGCTTTCTTT.

The chain uses TRBV11-2 and TRBJ2-7; D gene uncertain. The length of the CDR3 is 14 residues. The germline V gene has CDR1 SGHAT and CDR2 FQNNGV. Trimming stripped 5 bases from V and 0 bases from J, with 11 bases between. DNA of the CDR3: TGTGCCAGCAGCGCCCTGAGGAGCTCCTACGAGCAGTACTTC. Translated, it gives CASSALRSSYEQYF.

V is TRBV7-8 and J is TRBJ1-4, with TRBD1 as a possible D gene (5 bases). V was pared by 5 bases and J by 7 bases, with 17 bases between. Per germline, CDR1 SGHVS and CDR2 FQNEAQ. The CDR3 runs to 15 residues. The CDR3 protein is CASSLNRWGSEKLFF. As DNA, the CDR3 is TGTGCCAGCAGCCTTAACCGTTGGGGGTCTGAAAAACTGTTTTTT.

This clonotype was counted between two and nine times. The chain couples TRBV6-5 to TRBJ1-1; 7 bases match TRBD1. CDR1 and CDR2 (germline): MNHEY, SVGAGI. With V trimmed by 2 bases and J by 4 bases, 4 bases remained unmatched. The CDR3 sequence is 14 residues long. CDR3 sequence reads: CASSYGRGRTEAFF. CDR3 in DNA: TGTGCCAGCAGTTACGGAAGGGGGCGCACTGAAGCTTTCTTT.

This rearrangement joins TRBV2 to TRBJ1-6; TRBD1 matches at 8 bases. CDR1 SNHLY and CDR2 FYNNEI come from the germline V gene. The ends lost 6 bases at V and 7 bases at J; junction bases unmatched: 5. CDR3 size: 14 residues. In nucleotides, the CDR3 is TGTGCCAGCAGGGCGGGACAGGTCAATTCACCCCTCCACTTT. This encodes CASRAGQVNSPLHF.

This chain connects TRBV2 to TRBJ2-7; TRBD1 agrees at 12 bases. Losses at the gene ends were 11 bases for V and 5 bases for J; bases not matched to a gene: 13. The germline V gene encodes CDR1 SNHLY and CDR2 FYNNEI. The CDR3 runs 15 residues. The CDR3 reads CAFPNGTGGFDEQYF. CDR3 DNA sequence: TGTGCCTTTCCCAACGGGACAGGGGGCTTCGACGAGCAGTACTTC.

This clonotype has a handful of counts. The chain joins TRBV4-2 to TRBJ2-7; TRBD2 agrees at 10 bases. The CDR3 totals 15 residues. Germline V gene data show CDR1 as LGHNA and CDR2 as YNFKEQ. J gave up 3 bases and V 0 bases, and 2 bases lay outside the gene matches. In DNA, the CDR3 is TGTGCCAGCAGCCAAGAGTCTAGCGGGAGCTACGAGCAGTACTTC. This codes for CASSQESSGSYEQYF.

This chain links TRBV9 with TRBJ2-3; D perhaps matches TRBD1 (6 bases). In germline, CDR1 is SGDLS, CDR2 YYNGEE. V was shortened by 0 bases and J by 6 bases, with 20 bases between the two germline ends. The CDR3 has 17 amino acids. The CDR3 DNA sequence: TGTGCCAGCAGCGTAGAGCTACCGGACAGCTATCTGGATACGCAGTATTTT. Translation: CASSVELPDSYLDTQYF.

This clonotype was detected a few times. This CDR3 is CASSFSSGGQETQYF. The CDR3, as DNA: TGTGCCAGCAGTTTTTCTAGTGGGGGTCAAGAGACCCAGTACTTC. V gene TRBV12-3 or TRBV12-4 combines with J gene TRBJ2-5; D assignment may be TRBD1 or TRBD2 (5 bases each). Trimming pared 3 bases from V and 2 bases from J, leaving 13 bases between. The CDR3 sequence is 15 residues long.

The rearrangement joins TRBV19 to TRBJ2-5; D not certain. V was pared by 1 base and J by 2 bases, with 11 bases between. Germline V gene data show CDR1 as LNHDA and CDR2 as SQIVND (reference sequence). This CDR3 is built from 15 residues. CDR3 residues: CASSIGAGVQETQYF. Written as DNA, the CDR3 is TGTGCCAGTAGTATAGGGGCTGGAGTACAAGAGACCCAGTACTTC.

The rearrangement joins TRBV15 to TRBJ2-7; 11 bases are a match to TRBD2. V shed 5 bases and J 1 base; nucleotides not matched to a gene: 1. The CDR3 spans 14 residues. Germline lookup yields CDR1 LNHNV and CDR2 YYDKDF (reference sequence). This CDR3 reads CATSASGRSYEQYF. The CDR3 DNA reads TGTGCCACCAGCGCTAGCGGGAGGTCCTACGAGCAGTACTTC.

This clonotype showed up just a few times. The chain recombines TRBV6-1 with TRBJ2-4; perhaps TRBD2 as D (5 bases). Germline V gives CDR1 MNHNS, CDR2 SASEGT. Between the trimmed V and J ends, which lost 8 bases and 1 base, there was a span of 9 bases. The CDR3 has 13 amino acids. The CDR3 sequence: CASLGEAKNIQYF. In nucleotides, the CDR3 is TGTGCCAGCCTTGGGGAGGCCAAAAACATTCAGTACTTC.

A few counts support this clonotype. The chain has TRBV7-2 and TRBJ2-3; 14 positions match TRBD2. V shed 6 bases and J 4 bases; nucleotides not matched to a gene: 3. The V gene's germline CDR1 is SGHTA and CDR2 FQGNSA. The CDR3 runs to 15 residues. The CDR3 sequence: CASSSGLAGADTQYF. DNA for the CDR3: TGTGCCAGCAGTTCGGGACTAGCGGGGGCAGATACGCAGTATTTT. The whole variable domain, remainder taken from reference TRBV7-2 and TRBJ2-3, is GAGVSQSPSNKVTEKGKDVELRCDPISGHTALYWYRQSLGQGLEFLIYFQGNSAPDKSGLPSDRFSAERTGGSVSTLTIQRTQQEDSAVYLCASSSGLAGADTQYFGPGTRLTVL.